Listed below are T cell receptor beta chains from one sample, sequenced in a study of cytomegalovirus exposure and HLA in healthy donors. Method: immunoSEQ multiplex PCR; TCRdb's copy keeps in-frame clones and lacks some. The table has about 100,000 clones, roughly three quarters seen once; the top ten hold 4.1%. The sequenced material came from PBMCs. These receptors originate from a female donor in good health and CMV-seropositive. Both conserved end residues are part of each CDR3. The order of the fields is V gene, D gene, J gene, clone size, CDR3 protein, CDR3 DNA. D genes are given only for firm matches. Clone size is stated in some rows and not others, as once, few, many or a class when expanded.

TRBV18	.	TRBJ1-5	.	CASRPWVGSRGASQPQHF	TGTGCCAGCCGGCCATGGGTGGGATCTCGGGGGGCGAGCCAGCCCCAGCATTTT
TRBV30	.	TRBJ2-7	.	CAWSVFRGEQYF	TGTGCCTGGAGTGTATTTAGGGGAGAGCAGTACTTC
TRBV4-3	.	TRBJ2-7	.	CASSLWGGAATEQYF	TGCGCCAGCAGCCTCTGGGGGGGGGCAGCTACCGAGCAGTACTTC
TRBV5-5	TRBD2	TRBJ2-7	.	CASSLGPSGRPYEQYF	TGTGCCAGCAGCTTGGGGCCTAGCGGGAGGCCCTACGAGCAGTACTTC
TRBV30	TRBD2	TRBJ2-1	.	CAWSLKRGSYNEQFF	TGTGCCTGGAGTCTCAAGCGGGGGAGCTACAATGAGCAGTTCTTC
TRBV27	.	TRBJ2-7	.	CASSLSLSYEQYF	TGTGCCAGCAGCCTCTCCCTCTCCTACGAGCAGTACTTC
TRBV11-2	TRBD2	TRBJ2-7	.	CASIRNRWGSGRSSYEQYF	TGTGCCAGCATTCGTAATCGTTGGGGAAGCGGGAGGAGTTCCTACGAGCAGTACTTC
TRBV9	TRBD1	TRBJ1-3	few	CASSVTGTGSGNTIYF	TGTGCCAGCAGCGTGACCGGGACAGGCTCTGGAAACACCATATATTTT
TRBV10-3	.	TRBJ2-1	.	CAISETDAGPSYNEQFF	TGTGCCATCAGTGAGACGGATGCGGGGCCCTCCTACAATGAGCAGTTCTTC
TRBV7-7	TRBD2	TRBJ2-1	.	CASSLTTSGSTQFF	TGTGCCAGCAGCTTGACGACTAGCGGGAGTACGCAGTTCTTC
TRBV5-1	TRBD1	TRBJ1-4	.	CASSPPGGGPEKLFF	TGCGCCAGCAGCCCCCCGGGAGGGGGCCCTGAAAAACTGTTTTTT
TRBV7-8	.	TRBJ2-3	once	CASSPTTGTDTQYF	TGTGCCAGCAGCCCCACTACCGGCACAGATACGCAGTATTTT
TRBV7-9	.	TRBJ2-7	.	CASSLILSPGAYEQYF	TGTGCCAGCAGCTTAATTTTGTCCCCAGGGGCATACGAGCAGTACTTC
TRBV18	TRBD2	TRBJ2-3	few	CASASAGAADDTQYF	TGTGCCAGCGCGTCAGCGGGGGCTGCGGACGATACGCAGTATTTT
TRBV4-3	.	TRBJ1-3	once	CASSQDRGAIAGNTIYF	TGCGCCAGCAGCCAAGATCGGGGGGCTATCGCTGGAAACACCATATATTTT
TRBV7-2	TRBD1	TRBJ2-7	.	CASSFGQASYEQYF	TGTGCCAGCAGCTTCGGACAGGCCTCCTACGAGCAGTACTTC
TRBV6-5	TRBD1	TRBJ1-5	.	CASRGQGSNQPQHF	TGTGCCAGCAGGGGACAGGGCAGCAATCAGCCCCAGCATTTT
TRBV29-1	TRBD2	TRBJ2-7	.	CSVEAGREDEQYF	TGCAGCGTTGAAGCCGGGAGGGAAGACGAGCAGTACTTC
TRBV19	TRBD1	TRBJ2-5	.	CASHTTGTGGGETQYF	TGTGCCAGCCATACGACGGGGACAGGGGGCGGTGAGACCCAGTACTTC
TRBV2	.	TRBJ2-7	.	CASKRNSGGEQYF	TGTGCCAGCAAAAGGAATAGCGGCGGCGAGCAGTACTTC
TRBV19	.	TRBJ1-5	.	CAGLPAGANSNQPQHF	TGTGCCGGGCTACCCGCGGGCGCCAATAGCAATCAGCCCCAGCATTTT
TRBV6-5	.	TRBJ1-1	.	CASSYSRQANTEAFF	TGTGCCAGCAGTTACTCGAGACAGGCGAACACTGAAGCTTTCTTT
TRBV11-3	.	TRBJ2-1	.	CASSLVTGQECYNEQFF	TGTGCCAGCAGCTTAGTAACGGGACAAGAATGCTACAATGAGCAGTTCTTC
TRBV5-1	TRBD2	TRBJ2-5	.	CASSSAGERQETQYF	TGCGCCAGCAGCTCCGCGGGGGAACGCCAAGAGACCCAGTACTTC
TRBV5-1	TRBD2	TRBJ2-1	.	CASSAGTSGRARNEQFF	TGCGCCAGCAGCGCTGGGACTAGCGGGAGGGCCCGGAATGAGCAGTTCTTC